These 21 T cell receptor beta chains originate from one sample sequenced in a study of cytomegalovirus exposure and HLA in healthy donors. PCR employed 60 Vbeta and 13 Jbeta primers. The protocol was immunoSEQ multiplex PCR, while the TCRdb copy is restricted to in-frame clones and leaves out a portion. The sample shows hundreds of thousands of clones, about 80% of them seen only once. The sequenced sample consisted of PBMCs. The receptors were sampled from a man in his forties in good health and CMV-seropositive.

The genes are TRBV7-9 and TRBJ1-5, with a tentative D call TRBD1 (5 bases). V was pared by 2 bases and J by 1 base, with 9 bases between. Germline V lookup: CDR1 SEHNR, CDR2 FQNEAQ (reference sequence). The CDR3 covers 15 residues. The CDR3 DNA is TGTGCCAGCAGCTTAATGGGGCAGAGCAATCAGCCCCAGCATTTT. Encoded protein: CASSLMGQSNQPQHF.

V is TRBV4-1 and J is TRBJ2-7; 8 nucleotides agree with TRBD1. CDR1 is MGHRA and CDR2 is YSYEKL in the germline V gene. The V gene end was trimmed by 4 bases and the J gene end by 1 base; junction bases not matched to a gene: 12. The CDR3 has 17 amino acids. In DNA form, the CDR3 reads TGCGCCAGCAGCCCGATTGGGACAGGCCCCCTTTCCTACGAGCAGTACTTC. It encodes CASSPIGTGPLSYEQYF.

Note on this clone: Additional DNA sequences in this sample encode the identical CDR3. This chain uses TRBV19 with TRBJ1-5; D uncertain. The germline gives CDR1 LNHDA, CDR2 SQIVND (reference sequence). The V gene lost 5 bases and the J gene lost 4 bases, with 6 bases spanning the gap. The CDR3 is 12 residues long. CDR3 loop: CASSPRNQPQHF. The CDR3 DNA sequence: TGTGCCAGTAGTCCGAGAAATCAGCCCCAGCATTTT.

This chain uses TRBV18 with TRBJ2-7; D may be TRBD2 (6 bases). Germline V gene lookup returns CDR1 KGHSH and CDR2 LQKENI. With 6 bases removed from V and 0 bases from J, the gap between germline ends came to 15 bases. The CDR3 sequence is 15 residues long. The CDR3 here is CASSPGRDYSYEQYF. CDR3 bases: TGTGCCAGCTCGCCCGGGCGGGATTACTCCTACGAGCAGTACTTC.

The rearrangement links TRBV5-5 to TRBJ1-1; D gene uncertain. The CDR3 is made up of 16 amino acids. Trimming shortened V by 0 bases and J by 0 bases, and 12 bases separated the two germline ends. CDR1 and CDR2 from the germline V gene are SGHKS and YYEKEE (reference sequence). Here the CDR3 DNA reads TGTGCCAGCAGCTTGGGGTTTCAGGACTTGAACACTGAAGCTTTCTTT. Translating gives CASSLGFQDLNTEAFF.

The V call is TRBV7-3, the J call TRBJ2-2; 13 bases match TRBD2. Per the germline V gene, CDR1 is SGHTA and CDR2 is FQGTGA. The CDR3 is 19 residues long. V trimming: 5 bases; J trimming: 0 bases; junction bases outside the gene matches: 9. CDR3 DNA: TGTGCCAGCAGCCCCGGCGGGGGACTAGCGGGATCGAACACCGGGGAGCTGTTTTTT. Translated, it gives CASSPGGGLAGSNTGELFF.

This clone has only one observation. CDR3 sequence: CSVSPPYNEQFF. The CDR3 DNA reads as TGCAGCGTCTCTCCTCCTTACAATGAGCAGTTCTTC. V is TRBV29-1 and J is TRBJ2-1; D is unresolved. CDR1 is SQVTM and CDR2 is ANQGSEA in the germline V gene. The V and J ends lost 6 bases and 4 bases respectively, with 10 bases between them. This CDR3 is 12 amino acids long.

The CDR3 bases are TGTGCCAGCAGTCCCTGGGAGGGGGGCAGAGAGACCCAGTACTTC. It is translated as CASSPWEGGRETQYF. The chain joins TRBV6-5 to TRBJ2-5, with TRBD2 as a possible D gene (7 bases). The CDR3 has 15 amino acids. Germline CDR1 reads MNHEY; CDR2 reads SVGAGI. V gave up 5 bases and J gave up 4 bases, with 17 bases separating them.

The chain recombines TRBV6-1 with TRBJ1-3; D is ambiguous. Germline V gene sequence: CDR1 MNHNS, CDR2 SASEGT. This CDR3 has 12 residues. V was shortened by 4 bases and J by 10 bases, with 11 bases between the two germline ends. The DNA for the CDR3 is TGTGCCAGCAGTGTTCCGGGAGGGACCATATATTTT. Its protein is CASSVPGGTIYF.

The gene calls are TRBV6-6 and TRBJ1-1; 9 positions match TRBD1. Germline V gene data show CDR1 as MNHNY and CDR2 as SVGAGI (reference sequence). The CDR3 length is 16 residues. V dropped 8 bases and J dropped 5; count of bases not matched to a gene: 15. CDR3 residues: CASPIRPGQGKTEAFF. For the CDR3, the DNA is TGTGCCAGCCCAATCCGGCCGGGACAGGGTAAAACTGAAGCTTTCTTT.

A note on this clone: Other nucleotide sequences from this sample produce the same CDR3. This chain uses TRBV29-1 with TRBJ2-7, with D tentatively TRBD2 (6 bases). The germline V gene encodes CDR1 SQVTM and CDR2 ANQGSEA. Trimming took off 6 bases at V and 5 bases at J, with 17 bases between the two ends. CDR3 length equals 13 residues. Here the CDR3 reads CSVQGGSVDEQYF. The CDR3 DNA follows: TGCAGCGTCCAAGGAGGGAGCGTCGACGAGCAGTACTTC.

The chain employs TRBV11-3 and TRBJ2-3; possible D gene TRBD2, 6 bases. This CDR3 has 14 residues. Germline lookup yields CDR1 SGHNT and CDR2 YENEEA. The V and J ends lost 6 bases and 0 bases respectively, with 10 bases between them. CDR3 DNA sequence: TGTGCCAGCAGTGCGGAGGGTAGCACAGATACGCAGTATTTT. The encoded protein is CASSAEGSTDTQYF.

This chain links TRBV19 with TRBJ2-2; possible D gene TRBD2, 6 bases. Per the germline V gene, CDR1 is LNHDA and CDR2 is SQIVND (reference sequence). Trimming removed 5 bases at V and 3 bases at J, with 16 bases between. This CDR3 comprises 16 residues. The CDR3 nucleotides read TGTGCCAGTAGTGAACGTAGCGGCTCCTACACCGGGGAGCTGTTTTTT. Its translation: CASSERSGSYTGELFF.

This chain joins TRBV7-9 and TRBJ1-5; TRBD1 matches at 9 bases. Trimming removed 5 bases from V and 6 bases from J; junction bases left unmatched: 8. The CDR3 is 15 residues long. CDR1 SEHNR and CDR2 FQNEAQ come from the germline V gene (reference sequence). As DNA, the CDR3 is TGTGCCAGCAGCAAGGGACAGGGTAGTGCTCAGCCCCAGCATTTT. Protein product: CASSKGQGSAQPQHF.

The J gene is TRBJ2-2, the V gene TRBV27; D is possibly TRBD1 (5 bases). Trimming shortened V by 3 bases and J by 4 bases, and 15 bases separated the two germline ends. Germline values: CDR1 MNHEY, CDR2 SMNVEV (reference sequence). This CDR3 region has 16 residues. CDR3 amino acids: CASSFLTEMSTGELFF. Written as DNA, the CDR3 is TGTGCCAGCAGTTTCCTGACAGAGATGTCCACCGGGGAGCTGTTTTTT.

The rearrangement uses TRBV9 and TRBJ1-1; D is uncertain. The ends were cut back, 0 bases at V and 4 bases at J, with 13 bases in the middle. CDR3 length equals 15 residues. Germline V gene sequence: CDR1 SGDLS, CDR2 YYNGEE. CDR3 sequence: CASSVEVGGGTEAFF. CDR3 coding DNA: TGTGCCAGCAGCGTAGAAGTAGGAGGTGGCACTGAAGCTTTCTTT.

The V and J genes are TRBV7-9 and TRBJ2-7; TRBD1 agrees at 10 bases. Germline V CDR1 and CDR2: SEHNR, FQNEAQ (reference sequence). V lost 1 base to trimming and J lost 5 bases; unmatched junction nucleotides: 2. This CDR3 has 14 amino acids. The chain's CDR3 is CASSLGTGGHEQYF. The CDR3 DNA reads as TGTGCCAGCAGCTTAGGGACAGGGGGTCACGAGCAGTACTTC.

This clone has only a few counts. This sequence joins TRBV5-6 and TRBJ1-3, with a weak D call TRBD1 (6 bases). Trimming stripped 0 bases from V and 3 bases from J, with 10 bases between. CDR1 is SGHDT, CDR2 YYEEEE, per germline. CDR3 size: 15 residues. In DNA form, the CDR3 reads TGTGCCAGCAGCTTGGCCGGCAGGGGTGGAAACACCATATATTTT. Its protein is CASSLAGRGGNTIYF.

This chain links TRBV4-1 with TRBJ1-2, with 9 bases lining up with TRBD1. Trimming cost V 3 bases and J 2 bases; bases outside gene matches: 4. The CDR3 has 15 residues. CDR1 is MGHRA, CDR2 YSYEKL, per germline. CDR3 amino acids: CASSHPGQGNYGYTF. The CDR3 DNA is TGCGCCAGCAGCCACCCCGGACAGGGGAACTATGGCTACACCTTC.

The chain combines TRBV7-3 with TRBJ1-1, with D possibly TRBD1 on 5 matching bases. Germline V gene data show CDR1 as SGHTA and CDR2 as FQGTGA. V lost 2 bases and J 0 bases, leaving 16 bases between the germline ends. The CDR3 extends over 17 amino acids. The CDR3 spells CASSLVPTGALNTEAFF. In nucleotides, the CDR3 is TGTGCCAGCAGCTTAGTTCCGACTGGGGCCTTGAACACTGAAGCTTTCTTT.

The genes are TRBV9 and TRBJ2-7; a weak D match, TRBD1 (6 bases). The CDR3 spans 14 residues. Germline assignment: CDR1 SGDLS and CDR2 YYNGEE. Between the trimmed V and J ends, which lost 0 bases and 3 bases, there was a span of 10 bases. Here the CDR3 reads CASSVAGHGYEQYV. As DNA, the CDR3 is TGTGCCAGCAGCGTAGCGGGACACGGCTACGAGCAGTACGTC.